Shown below are 18 T cell receptor beta chains from a single sample sequenced in a study of beta chain features in type 1 diabetes. The study's findings and limits: Shorter TCRB CDR3s, moderately but significantly so, were found in Type 1 diabetes patients in all four CD4+ subsets.

These TCRs are of unknown antigen specificity. Expressed TCRB transcripts were sequenced because the isolated RNA had all been reverse transcribed beforehand. Clones were read by immunoSEQ multiplex PCR, and TCRdb kept only the in-frame ones, dropping some. The sample yields over 25,000 clones, less than 70% seen once. Sequences were obtained from Tregs from blood. Receptor source: a young woman with type 1 diabetes.

The genes are TRBV5-4 and TRBJ1-1, with 7 bases identical to TRBD1. Germline CDR1 is SGHNT and CDR2 is YYREEE (reference sequence). V was pared by 0 bases and J by 5 bases, with 4 bases of the junction left unmatched. CDR3 size: 14 residues. CDR3 protein: CASSLDRGRTEAFF. CDR3 coding DNA: TGTGCCAGCAGCTTGGACAGGGGTAGGACTGAAGCTTTCTTT.

This clone was observed a single time. This chain links TRBV7-2 with TRBJ2-1; possibly TRBD2 for D (6 bases). Germline lookup yields CDR1 SGHTA and CDR2 FQGNSA. V was trimmed by 3 bases and J by 16 bases, leaving 13 bases between them. CDR3 length equals 11 residues. CDR3 in amino acids: CASSLAGTHFF. CDR3 in DNA: TGTGCCAGCAGCTTGGCGGGAACACACTTCTTC.

This clone was counted only a few times. The chain joins TRBV29-1 to TRBJ2-5; 10 positions agree with TRBD2. The CDR3 length is 15 residues. CDR1 and CDR2 from the germline V gene are SQVTM and ANQGSEA. V gave up 5 bases and J gave up 1 base; unmatched junction bases: 7. CDR3 in amino acids: CSVLRLAGIQETQYF. DNA for the CDR3: TGCAGCGTTCTACGACTAGCGGGCATCCAAGAGACCCAGTACTTC.

This clone was seen a few times. This sequence joins TRBV4-3 and TRBJ2-2; D remains ambiguous. Trimming left V 0 bases short and J 7 bases short, with 9 bases between. The CDR3 sequence is 14 residues long. CDR1 and CDR2 from the germline V gene are LGHNA and YSLEER. CDR3 sequence reads: CASSQENIGGELFF. The CDR3 region has the DNA TGCGCCAGCAGCCAAGAGAATATCGGCGGGGAGCTGTTTTTT.

The chain is built from TRBV28 and TRBJ2-2; TRBD1 is a possible D gene (6 bases). CDR3 size: 15 residues. CDR1 and CDR2 (germline): MDHEN, SYDVKM. The V end was cut by 6 bases, the J end by 4 bases, with 15 bases between. The chain's CDR3 is CASRETGPGTGELFF. The CDR3 bases are TGTGCCAGCAGAGAAACAGGGCCGGGCACCGGGGAGCTGTTTTTT.

J is TRBJ2-3 and V is TRBV30; 7 nucleotides agree with TRBD2. This CDR3 has 13 amino acids. V lost 3 bases, J lost 4 bases, and 4 bases stayed unmatched. CDR1 and CDR2 (germline): GTSNPN, SVGIG (reference sequence). The CDR3 region has the DNA TGTGCCTGGAGGGAGCGGGGTTCAGATACGCAGTATTTT. It encodes CAWRERGSDTQYF. The variable domain in full, completed from reference TRBV30 and TRBJ2-3, reads SQTIHQWPATLVQPVGSPLSLECTVEGTSNPNLYWYRQAAGRGLQLLFYSVGIGQISSEVPQNLSASRPQDRQFILSSKKLLLSDSGFYLCAWRERGSDTQYFGPGTRLTVL.

The chain has TRBV29-1 and TRBJ1-3, with D unresolved. V gave up 5 bases and J gave up 4 bases, with 12 bases separating them. This CDR3 spans 13 amino acids. Per germline, CDR1 SQVTM and CDR2 ANQGSEA. The CDR3 region has the DNA TGCAGCGTTAGTACCCACACCGGAAACACCATATATTTT. Translated, it gives CSVSTHTGNTIYF.

The chain uses TRBV28 and TRBJ1-3; D unclear. CDR1 and CDR2 from the germline V gene are MDHEN and SYDVKM. The ends were cut back, 8 bases at V and 0 bases at J, with 11 bases in the middle. CDR3 size: 14 residues. Here the CDR3 reads CASGNTNSGNTIYF. CDR3 sequence (DNA): TGTGCCAGCGGCAACACAAACTCTGGAAACACCATATATTTT.

This clone was counted between two and nine times. This rearrangement joins TRBV7-2 to TRBJ2-1, with 12 bases identical to TRBD2. The trim removed 5 bases at V and 7 bases at J, leaving 9 bases unmatched. Looked up from germline, CDR1 is SGHTA and CDR2 is FQGNSA. The CDR3 is 16 residues long. CDR3 residues: CASSRYTSGRKNEQFF. The CDR3 DNA is TGTGCCAGCAGCCGATACACTAGCGGGAGGAAGAATGAGCAGTTCTTC.

In its sample, this clone was seen a few times. The chain employs TRBV6-5 and TRBJ1-1; the match to TRBD1 covers 8 bases. From germline, CDR1 is MNHEY and CDR2 SVGAGI. CDR3 length: 14 amino acids. V was pared by 6 bases and J by 8 bases, with 11 bases of the junction left unmatched. The chain's CDR3 is CASRRTGSDLEAFF. In DNA form, the CDR3 reads TGTGCCAGCAGACGGACAGGGAGCGATCTAGAAGCTTTCTTT.

As to this clone: At one end, the junction sequence differs from germline, possibly due to a read error. Other DNA sequences within the sample encode an identical CDR3. The chain joins TRBV18 to TRBJ1-1, with 8 bases aligning to TRBD1. The CDR3 consists of 15 residues. Germline CDR1 KGHSH, CDR2 LQKENI. CDR3 DNA sequence: TGCGCCAGCTTTGGACAGGGCAACATGAACACTGAAGCTTTCTTT. It encodes CASFGQGNMNTEAFF.

V and J are TRBV6-1 and TRBJ2-3; TRBD2 matches 7 bases. The CDR3 spans 15 residues. With V trimmed by 5 bases and J by 2 bases, 7 bases remained unmatched. Germline V gene sequence: CDR1 MNHNS, CDR2 SASEGT. The CDR3 is CASSRGAGATDTQYF. CDR3 DNA: TGTGCCAGCAGTAGGGGTGCGGGAGCCACAGATACGCAGTATTTT.

This chain links TRBV19 with TRBJ1-1; D uncertain. The CDR3 loop spans 14 amino acids. Trimming left V 5 bases short and J 0 bases short, with 10 bases between. Germline V lookup: CDR1 LNHDA, CDR2 SQIVND (reference sequence). In DNA, the CDR3 is TGTGCCAGTAGTCACGGTTCTGTGAACACTGAAGCTTTCTTT. Amino acids: CASSHGSVNTEAFF.

The chain combines TRBV6-1 with TRBJ1-4; the D is unclear. V lost 4 bases and J 4 bases, leaving 7 bases between the germline ends. Germline-derived CDR1 and CDR2 are MNHNS and SASEGT. The CDR3 consists of 13 residues. CDR3 DNA sequence: TGTGCCAGCAGTGTGGAGCATAATGAAAAACTGTTTTTT. It encodes CASSVEHNEKLFF.

The chain is built from TRBV6-1 and TRBJ2-2, with TRBD1 as a possible D gene (5 bases). Germline assignment: CDR1 MNHNS and CDR2 SASEGT. CDR3 size: 14 residues. V lost 11 bases and J 7 bases, leaving 20 bases between the germline ends. The CDR3 here is CAGAGQLGVGELFF. The DNA for the CDR3 is TGTGCCGGGGCAGGCCAGTTGGGTGTCGGGGAGCTGTTTTTT.

The gene calls are TRBV2 and TRBJ2-7; D is unclear. Germline loops: CDR1 SNHLY, CDR2 FYNNEI. V was clipped by 1 base and J by 2 bases, with 9 bases between them. The CDR3 has 14 residues. The CDR3 spells CASSEVTPTYEQYF. The DNA for the CDR3 is TGTGCCAGCAGTGAAGTTACTCCTACCTACGAGCAGTACTTC. Full variable domain (missing parts from reference TRBV2 and TRBJ2-7): EPEVTQTPSHQVTQMGQEVILRCVPISNHLYFYWYRQILGQKVEFLVSFYNNEISEKSEIFDDQFSVERPDGSNFTLKIRSTKLEDSAMYFCASSEVTPTYEQYFGPGTRLTVT.

This chain links TRBV7-2 with TRBJ2-3; 12 bases agree with TRBD2. The length of the CDR3 is 18 residues. CDR1 is SGHTA, CDR2 FQGNSA, per germline. V lost 2 bases and J lost 2; bases outside the gene matches: 8. The CDR3 spells CASSLRGLAGRDTDTQYF. The DNA for the CDR3 is TGTGCCAGCAGCTTACGAGGACTAGCGGGACGGGACACAGATACGCAGTATTTT.

This clone has just one count. The chain uses TRBV14 and TRBJ2-3; D uncertain. The V and J ends lost 4 bases and 8 bases respectively, with 10 bases between them. Germline values: CDR1 SGHDN, CDR2 FVKESK. The CDR3 sequence is 12 residues long. DNA of the CDR3: TGTGCCAGCAGCCCTTCGGTCGCTACGCAGTATTTT. Residues: CASSPSVATQYF.